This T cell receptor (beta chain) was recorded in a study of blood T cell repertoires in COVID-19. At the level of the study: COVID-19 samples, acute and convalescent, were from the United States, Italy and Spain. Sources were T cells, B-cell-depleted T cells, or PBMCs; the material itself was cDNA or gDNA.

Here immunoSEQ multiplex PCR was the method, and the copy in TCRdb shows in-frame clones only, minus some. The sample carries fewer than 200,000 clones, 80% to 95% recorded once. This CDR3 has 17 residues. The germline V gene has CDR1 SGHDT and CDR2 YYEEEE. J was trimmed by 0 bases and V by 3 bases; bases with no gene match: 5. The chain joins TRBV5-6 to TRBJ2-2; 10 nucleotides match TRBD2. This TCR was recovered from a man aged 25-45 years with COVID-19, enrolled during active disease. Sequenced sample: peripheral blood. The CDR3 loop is CASSWDLAGANTGELFF. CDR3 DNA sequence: TGTGCCAGCAGCTGGGATCTAGCGGGGGCGAACACCGGGGAGCTGTTTTTT.